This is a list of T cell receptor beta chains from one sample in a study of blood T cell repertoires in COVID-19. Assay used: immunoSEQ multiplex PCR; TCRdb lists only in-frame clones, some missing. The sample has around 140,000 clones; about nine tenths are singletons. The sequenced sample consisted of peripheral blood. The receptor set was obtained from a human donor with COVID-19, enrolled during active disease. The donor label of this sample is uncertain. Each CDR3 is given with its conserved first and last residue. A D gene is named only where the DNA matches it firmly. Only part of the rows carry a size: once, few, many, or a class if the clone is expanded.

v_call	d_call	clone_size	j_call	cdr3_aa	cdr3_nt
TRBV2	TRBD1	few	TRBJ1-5	CASSPQGAGQPQHF	TGTGCCAGCAGTCCTCAGGGGGCTGGGCAGCCCCAGCATTTT
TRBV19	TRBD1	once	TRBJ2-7	CASSPGQVNSYEQYF	TGTGCCAGTAGCCCGGGACAGGTTAACTCCTACGAGCAGTACTTC
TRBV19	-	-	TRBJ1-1	CLPGDCTSARAFF	TGCCTTCCAGGGGATTGCACCAGCGCGAGGGCTTTCTTT
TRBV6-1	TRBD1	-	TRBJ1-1	CASSEATGWDTEAFF	TGTGCCAGCAGTGAAGCGACAGGGTGGGACACTGAAGCTTTCTTT
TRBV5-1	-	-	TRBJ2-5	CASSAGGVQETQYF	TGCGCCAGCAGTGCCGGAGGTGTCCAAGAGACCCAGTACTTC
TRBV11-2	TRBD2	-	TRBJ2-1	CASSVAGGNEQFF	TGTGCCAGCAGTGTAGCGGGAGGAAATGAGCAGTTCTTC
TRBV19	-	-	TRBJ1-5	CASSAGGVNQPQHF	TGTGCCAGTAGTGCAGGAGGGGTCAATCAGCCCCAGCATTTT
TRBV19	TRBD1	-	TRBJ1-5	CASSLDRGEPQHF	TGTGCCAGTAGCCTCGACAGGGGGGAGCCCCAGCATTTT
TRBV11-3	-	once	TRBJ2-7	CASSFGQPSDYEQYF	TGTGCCAGCAGCTTCGGACAGCCATCTGACTACGAGCAGTACTTC
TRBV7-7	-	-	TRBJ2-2	CASSLRAGVDTGELFF	TGTGCCAGCAGCTTACGGGCAGGGGTGGACACCGGGGAGCTGTTTTTT
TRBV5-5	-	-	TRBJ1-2	CASGQGVDYGYTF	TGTGCCAGCGGGCAGGGTGTGGACTATGGCTACACCTTC
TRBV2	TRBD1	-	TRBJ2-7	CASSPTGDEQYF	TGTGCCAGCAGTCCAACAGGGGACGAGCAGTACTTC
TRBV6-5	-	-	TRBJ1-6	CASSGQTNSPLHF	TGTGCCTCTTCAGGACAGACGAATTCACCCCTCCACTTT
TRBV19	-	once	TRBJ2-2	CAGDTKRGRNTGELFF	TGTGCCGGGGACACCAAGCGGGGCCGAAACACCGGGGAGCTGTTTTTT
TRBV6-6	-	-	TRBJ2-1	CASSYPYNEQFF	TGTGCCAGCAGTTACCCGTACAATGAGCAGTTCTTC
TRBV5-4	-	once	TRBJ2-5	CASSRWGGAQRLQETQYF	TGTGCCAGCAGCCGATGGGGGGGGGCCCAAAGACTCCAAGAGACCCAGTACTTC
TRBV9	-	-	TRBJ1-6	CASSVETLNSPLHF	TGTGCCAGCAGCGTAGAGACACTTAATTCACCCCTCCACTTT
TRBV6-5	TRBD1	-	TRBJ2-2	CASNRGLTGELFF	TGTGCCAGCAATAGGGGGCTCACCGGGGAGCTGTTTTTT
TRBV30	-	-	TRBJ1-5	CAWSVTGESNQPQHF	TGTGCCTGGAGTGTAACCGGGGAGAGCAATCAGCCCCAGCATTTT
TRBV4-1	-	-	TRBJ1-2	CASSHKVRGNYGYTF	TGCGCCAGCAGCCACAAAGTTAGGGGGAACTATGGCTACACCTTC
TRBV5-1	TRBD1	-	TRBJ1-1	CASSSDRVGAEAFF	TGCGCCAGCAGCTCTGACAGGGTAGGCGCTGAAGCTTTCTTT
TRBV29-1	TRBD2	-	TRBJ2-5	CSALRGDRETQYF	TGCAGCGCCCTCCGGGGGGACCGGGAGACCCAGTACTTC
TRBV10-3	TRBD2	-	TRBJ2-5	CAISEGGGQETQYF	TGTGCCATCAGTGAGGGCGGGGGCCAAGAGACCCAGTACTTC
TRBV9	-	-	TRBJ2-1	CASSVSLLATGEQFF	TGTGCCAGCAGCGTATCCCTACTCGCCACAGGGGAGCAGTTCTTC
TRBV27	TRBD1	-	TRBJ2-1	CASSPLQGAEQFF	TGTGCCAGCAGTCCACTACAGGGGGCAGAGCAGTTCTTC
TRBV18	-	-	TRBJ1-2	CASSPPGGNYGYTF	TGTGCCAGCTCACCACCGGGGGGAAACTATGGCTACACCTTC
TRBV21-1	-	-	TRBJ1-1	CASSNPQGFSKSAMNTEAFF	TGTGCCAGCAGCAATCCGCAGGGGTTTAGTAAGTCTGCAATGAACACTGAAGCTTTCTTT
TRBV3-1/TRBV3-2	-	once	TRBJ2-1	CASSRSESSYNEQFF	TGTGCCAGCAGCCGATCGGAGAGCTCCTACAATGAGCAGTTCTTC
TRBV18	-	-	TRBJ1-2	CASSPPGGWDYGYTF	TGTGCCAGCTCACCCCCGGGGGGCTGGGATTATGGCTACACCTTC
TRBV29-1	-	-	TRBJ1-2	CSVAQVDYGYTF	TGCAGCGTCGCACAGGTAGACTATGGCTACACCTTC
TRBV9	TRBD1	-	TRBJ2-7	CASTNSKGQGSYEQYF	TGTGCCAGCACCAACTCAAAGGGACAGGGGTCGTACGAGCAGTACTTC
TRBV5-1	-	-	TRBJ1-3	CASSSYSGNTIYF	TGCGCCAGCAGCTCCTACTCCGGAAACACCATATATTTT
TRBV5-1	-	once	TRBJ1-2	CASSLVQGRANYGYTF	TGCGCCAGCAGCTTGGTACAGGGAAGAGCTAACTATGGCTACACCTTC
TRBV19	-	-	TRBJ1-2	CASSRNGGGGYGYTF	TGTGCCAGTAGCCGGAATGGGGGGGGCGGCTATGGCTACACCTTC
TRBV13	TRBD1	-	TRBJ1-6	CASSLPGDRGDSPLHF	TGTGCCAGCAGCTTACCTGGGGACAGGGGTGATTCACCCCTCCACTTT
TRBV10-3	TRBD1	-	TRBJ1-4	CAIRPGQGGATNEKLFF	TGTGCCATCAGACCCGGACAGGGTGGGGCAACTAATGAAAAACTGTTTTTT
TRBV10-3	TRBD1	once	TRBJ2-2	CAISVSLTGGTGELFF	TGTGCCATCAGTGTCTCATTGACAGGGGGCACCGGGGAGCTGTTTTTT
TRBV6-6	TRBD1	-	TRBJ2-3	CASSPGTGTDTQYF	TGTGCCAGCAGTCCTGGGACAGGGACAGATACGCAGTATTTT
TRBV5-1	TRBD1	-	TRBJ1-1	CASSLPTGGNTEAFF	TGCGCCAGCAGCTTGCCCACAGGGGGGAACACTGAAGCTTTCTTT
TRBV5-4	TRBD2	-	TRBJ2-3	CASSSGLAGDDTQYF	TGTGCCAGCAGCTCCGGACTAGCGGGAGATGATACGCAGTATTTT
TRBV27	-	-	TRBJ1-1	CASSRSGTEAFF	TGTGCCAGCAGCCGGAGTGGGACTGAAGCTTTCTTT
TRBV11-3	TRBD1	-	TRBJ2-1	CASSPGTVSYNEQFF	TGTGCCAGCAGCCCAGGGACAGTGTCCTACAATGAGCAGTTCTTC
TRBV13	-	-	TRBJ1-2	CASRGRAPNRTHRYTF	TGTGCCAGCCGGGGTCGCGCCCCTAATCGAACGCATCGCTACACCTTC
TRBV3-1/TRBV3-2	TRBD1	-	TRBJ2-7	CASSYETGENSYEQYF	TGTGCCAGCAGCTATGAGACAGGGGAAAATTCCTACGAGCAGTACTTC
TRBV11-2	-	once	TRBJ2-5	CASSLVQGQETQYF	TGTGCCAGCAGCTTAGTACAGGGCCAAGAGACCCAGTACTTC
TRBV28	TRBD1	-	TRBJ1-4	CASSVGGGADEKLFF	TGTGCCAGCAGTGTCGGAGGGGGCGCGGATGAAAAACTGTTTTTT
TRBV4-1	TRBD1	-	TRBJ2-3	CASSVGQGGTDTQYF	TGCGCCAGCAGCGTTGGACAGGGTGGCACAGATACGCAGTATTTT
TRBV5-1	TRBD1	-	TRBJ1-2	CASSLDRGTTNYGYTF	TGCGCCAGCAGCTTGGACAGGGGCACGACTAACTATGGCTACACCTTC
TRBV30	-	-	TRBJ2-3	CAWSSGDTQYF	TGTGCCTGGAGTTCTGGCGATACGCAGTATTTT
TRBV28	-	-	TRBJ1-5	CASSLEWQDNQPQHF	TGTGCCAGCAGTTTAGAATGGCAGGACAATCAGCCCCAGCATTTT
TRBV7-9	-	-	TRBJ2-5	CASSFRDYQETQYF	TGTGCCAGCAGCTTCCGGGACTACCAAGAGACCCAGTACTTC
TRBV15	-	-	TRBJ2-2	CATSSYTGELFF	TGTGCCACCAGCAGCTACACCGGGGAGCTGTTTTTT
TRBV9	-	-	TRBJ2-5	CASSVASRGGETQYF	TGTGCCAGCAGCGTAGCCTCGCGGGGCGGAGAGACCCAGTACTTC
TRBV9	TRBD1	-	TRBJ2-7	CASSVETGGPYEQYF	TGTGCCAGCAGCGTAGAGACAGGGGGACCCTACGAGCAGTACTTC
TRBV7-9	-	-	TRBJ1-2	CASSLGGGRFGYTF	TGTGCCAGCAGCTTAGGCGGGGGCCGGTTTGGCTACACCTTC
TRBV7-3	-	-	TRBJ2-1	CASSPTGPTYNEQFF	TGTGCCAGCAGCCCCACAGGGCCCACCTACAATGAGCAGTTCTTC
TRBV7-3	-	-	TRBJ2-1	CASSLGGASYNEQFF	TGTGCCAGCAGCTTAGGGGGGGCCTCCTACAATGAGCAGTTCTTC
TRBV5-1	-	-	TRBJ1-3	CASSLMRRPSGNTIYF	TGCGCCAGCAGCTTGATGAGGCGCCCCTCTGGAAACACCATATATTTT
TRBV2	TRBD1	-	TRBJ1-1	CARSRGTGSTEAFF	TGTGCCCGAAGTCGTGGGACAGGGAGCACTGAAGCTTTCTTT
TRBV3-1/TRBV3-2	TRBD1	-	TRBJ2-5	CASSLETGRQETQYF	TGTGCCAGCAGCCTAGAGACAGGGCGACAAGAGACCCAGTACTTC